This T cell receptor beta chain was sequenced for a study of blood T cell repertoires in COVID-19. Enrollees, 18 to 89 years old, lived in 25 or so US areas. Allocation to cohorts depended on clinical history reported by the participants. The CDR3 extends over 14 amino acids. Germline CDR1 SGHRS, CDR2 YFSETQ. Trimming removed 0 bases from V and 4 bases from J, with 5 bases in between. The authors' processing: Reference gene primer amplification in the assay estimated nucleated cell counts. Profiled with immunoSEQ multiplex PCR; TCRdb holds only in-frame clones, not every one. V, J and clone size were drawn from that table, and D and trimming were deduced from the DNA. The profile shows 300,000 to 400,000 clones, about 89% of them singletons.

The clonotype originates from a man between 60 and 75 years old who had recovered from COVID-19. V is TRBV5-1 and J is TRBJ1-6, with D uncertain. The sequencing sample was made of PBMCs or T cells enriched from blood (not recorded which). CDR3 residues: CASSLGGYNSPLHF. CDR3 DNA: TGCGCCAGCAGCTTGGGCGGATATAATTCACCCCTCCACTTT.